The 11 T cell receptor beta chains below come from one sample, sequenced in a study of shared clonotypes between healthy human individuals. Data came from immunoSEQ multiplex PCR; TCRdb stores just in-frame clones and leaves some out. This table holds over a million clones, approximately 80% found once. Sequencing input: memory CD4+ T cells from PBMCs. Subset: CD45RA-negative fraction. All receptors come from a man in his late teens or twenties in good health. Some clones in this sample may be carry-over from other donors' samples.

The rearrangement uses TRBV5-1 and TRBJ1-3; D is unclear. The V gene lost 0 bases and the J gene lost 6 bases, with 10 bases spanning the gap. Germline loops: CDR1 SGHRS, CDR2 YFSETQ. The CDR3 spans 14 residues. The CDR3 region is CASSLAAGTNTIYF. CDR3 DNA: TGCGCCAGCAGCTTGGCCGCAGGAACAAACACCATATATTTT.

This clone was recorded once. V gene TRBV29-1 combines with J gene TRBJ2-1, with D unresolved. CDR1 is SQVTM and CDR2 is ANQGSEA in the germline V gene. Trimming pared 4 bases from V and 9 bases from J, leaving 4 bases between. This CDR3 has 9 amino acids. The CDR3 bases are TGCAGCGTTGTCGGTGAGCAGTTCTTC. Amino acid sequence: CSVVGEQFF.

The chain carries TRBV6-5 and TRBJ2-7, with 7 bases fitting TRBD1. The CDR3 has 15 amino acids. J was trimmed by 4 bases and V by 4 bases; bases with no gene match: 10. Germline V CDR1 and CDR2: MNHEY, SVGAGI. This chain's CDR3 is CASSFLPMTGYEQYF. The CDR3 DNA follows: TGTGCCAGCAGTTTCCTTCCCATGACAGGGTACGAGCAGTACTTC.

V gene TRBV28 combines with J gene TRBJ2-3, with 7 bases matching TRBD2. This CDR3 is built from 15 residues. Germline assignment: CDR1 MDHEN and CDR2 SYDVKM. J was trimmed by 3 bases and V by 2 bases; bases with no gene match: 5. Here the CDR3 reads CASSLLGGSTDTQYF. DNA for the CDR3: TGTGCCAGCAGTTTACTGGGAGGGAGTACAGATACGCAGTATTTT.

A remark on this clone: Given a much more abundant clone one base away, this may be a read error. In the same sample, other DNA sequences code for this CDR3. V and J are TRBV5-1 and TRBJ2-5; 7 bases line up with TRBD2. V lost 4 bases to trimming and J lost 2 bases; unmatched junction nucleotides: 14. This CDR3 has 17 residues. Per germline, CDR1 SGHRS and CDR2 YFSETQ. CDR3 sequence reads: CASSLVIAGLKQETQYF. CDR3 DNA sequence: TGCGCCAGCAGCCTGGTGATAGCGGGCCTCAAACAAGAGACCCAGTACTTC.

This chain joins TRBV30 and TRBJ1-5; possibly TRBD1 for D (5 bases). Germline loops: CDR1 GTSNPN, CDR2 SVGIG (reference sequence). The CDR3 length is 13 residues. The germline V and J ends were trimmed by 0 bases and 3 bases, with 6 bases remaining between them. For the CDR3, the DNA is TGTGCCTGGAGTGTGACAGACAATCAGCCCCAGCATTTT. The encoded protein is CAWSVTDNQPQHF.

This chain uses TRBV18 with TRBJ1-2; D unresolved. From germline, CDR1 is KGHSH and CDR2 LQKENI. CDR3 length: 16 residues. V lost 4 bases to trimming and J lost 0 bases, with 15 bases between them. This CDR3 is CASSLTQRLANYGYTF. The CDR3 region has the DNA TGTGCCAGCTCACTAACACAACGCTTAGCTAACTATGGCTACACCTTC.

This chain uses TRBV5-4 with TRBJ2-3; D remains unclear. V dropped 4 bases and J dropped 0 bases, with 9 bases sitting between them. The CDR3 totals 14 residues. Germline V gene sequence: CDR1 SGHNT, CDR2 YYREEE (reference sequence). In DNA, the CDR3 is TGTGCCAGCAGCCCCAGCTCTAGCACAGATACGCAGTATTTT. Translating it yields CASSPSSSTDTQYF.

As to this clone: The junction departs from the called germline gene at one end, perhaps through a read error. The CDR3 loop reads CASSLAEEATDTQYF. The CDR3 DNA is TGTGCCAGCAGCCTAGCGGAAGAGGCCACAGATACGCAGTATTTT. The genes are TRBV7-7 and TRBJ2-3; 7 bases fit TRBD2. Looked up from germline, CDR1 is SSHAT and CDR2 is FNYEAQ (reference sequence). The CDR3 has 15 amino acids.

For this clone: A much larger clone lies a single base off, so this may be a read error. The same CDR3 is also encoded by other DNA sequences in this sample. The CDR3 protein is CASSLLYEQYF. The DNA for the CDR3 is TGTGCCAGCAGTTTGCTCTACGAGCAGTACTTC. The chain recombines TRBV6-5 with TRBJ2-7, with no clear D. CDR1 is MNHEY, CDR2 SVGAGI, per germline. This CDR3 is built from 11 residues. V lost 4 bases, J lost 3 bases, and 4 bases lay in between.

This rearrangement joins TRBV7-9 to TRBJ1-4; 7 nucleotides line up with TRBD1. V gave up 8 bases and J gave up 6 bases; unmatched junction bases: 9. CDR3 length equals 14 residues. Germline values: CDR1 SEHNR, CDR2 FQNEAQ (reference sequence). The CDR3 nucleotides are TGTGCCAGCCGATACAGGGGAGGGGATGAAAAACTGTTTTTT. Protein: CASRYRGGDEKLFF.